This TCR beta chain was obtained from a study of molecular identifiers for immune sequencing clone quantification (dated by TCRdb to the late 2010s). About the full investigation: For a replicate experiment, RNA from around 20,000 or 99,000 naive CD8 T cells was divided into five aliquots, of which four were sequenced. The study was a methods study using CD8 T cells to benchmark molecular-identifier clustering-based TCR repertoire sequencing (MIDCIRS) and TCR RNA copy counting. Findings and caveats that apply to the study as a whole: When barcode sub-clustering was left out, chimeric consensus sequences inflated TCR diversity, with chimeras reaching as high as 47%. Spiked-in Jurkat TCR RNA equal to a single cell's worth was reported to be detectable even within 1,100,000 naive CD8 T cells. Highly expanded clone sizes could be underestimated if identical TCR molecules share a barcode. In CMV-specific effector cells, clones with more than 20 RNA copies accounted for over 99% of molecules, whereas in naive cells such clones accounted for under 1%. Modeling estimated about three recovered TCR RNA copies per cell, compared with about 9.3 by digital PCR, which implies about 30% capture efficiency.

This clonotype has only a few counts. Its antigen remains unidentified. Per-base quality was not reported, and no clone a single base away is much larger than it. On a BD FACSAria II, naive CD8 T cells were FACS-sorted as CD8+CD4-CCR7+CD45RA+ and collected into RLT Plus buffer. To compare sensitivity, a portion of the naive CD8 T cell RNA was divided evenly between MIDCIRS and a Smart-seq2-style 5'RACE protocol. Enrichment of CD8 T cells was performed with RosetteSep CD8+ T Cell Enrichment Cocktail and Ficoll-Paque, after which ACK red cell lysis was carried out. Libraries were built with PCR. These reads were obtained on an Illumina MiSeq. The Qiagen AllPrep DNA/RNA kit was used to purify total RNA. Reads from multiple sequencing runs of the same library were pooled before analysis. From the authors' description of their analysis: Only reads with exact TCR constant sequence were kept, trimmed to 150 nt, and grouped by their 12-nt molecular barcodes. Within each barcode group, reads were sub-clustered at a 15% Levenshtein threshold, and quality-weighted consensus sequences were built per RNA molecule. Non-functional sequences were discarded, and so were lower-count sequences lying one edit away from another sequence. Barcode sub-clusters with fewer than 20% of the maximum read count were removed, based on fitting two negative binomial distributions. The raw public data were reprocessed by TCRdb itself: fastp quality trimming at Q25, MiXCR clonotype calling, in-frame beta chains only. Under each unique CDR3 protein, matching rows form one entry showing the most common genes and DNA. The V and J calls were not made by the authors but by TCRdb's processing. This sample comprises about 40,000 distinct CDR3 sequences, less than 20% of them detected only once. Roughly 7% of the sample rests with the top ten.

The CDR3 runs 18 amino acids, cysteine and phenylalanine included. The only DNA kept is the CDR3, 54 bases in frame from the first base. V and J lose 6 bases and 2 bases, and a span of 25 bases separates them. Via the germline V gene, CDR1 is MDHEN and CDR2 SYDVKM. Input material: naive CD8+ T cells from blood, with Jurkat cell RNA spiked in. The sample's cell subset or site label, decoded: FACS-sorted CD8+CD4-CCR7+CD45RA+ naive T cells. The rearrangement joined TRBV28 to TRBJ1-1; a tentative D call is TRBD1 (6 bases match). The clonotype originates from a human donor in good health. Some libraries in this study had Jurkat cell RNA spiked in. The nucleotides read TGTGCCAGCAGCCTCGACAGGAGAGGACCACATCCCAACACTGAAGCTTTCTTT. Translated, this gives CASSLDRRGPHPNTEAFF.